These 21 T cell receptor beta chains were sequenced from one sample in a study of T cells in women clearing cervical HPV infection. Profiling relied on immunoSEQ multiplex PCR, and the TCRdb table lists in-frame clones only, not all of them. The sample's table shows under 45,000 clones. Sequenced sample: blood buffy coat. The source of these receptors is a woman aged 18-69 years with a cervical HPV16 infection that either progressed to CIN3+ or cleared (not recorded which).

CDR3 sequence reads: CASSQPGRDEKLFF. The sequenced part of the CDR3 DNA is TGTGCCAGCAGCCAGCCGGGGAGGGATGAAAAA. The rearrangement uses TRBV4-2 and TRBJ1-4; D is unresolved. The read comes to an end 3 residues before the CDR3 does, leaving the germline J gene to fill in the end. Germline V gives CDR1 LGHNA, CDR2 YNFKEQ. The CDR3 loop spans 14 amino acids. V dropped 3 bases and J dropped 6 bases, with 11 bases sitting between them.

Concerning this clone itself: Read data end 3 residues before the CDR3 end; the end is taken from the germline J gene. This chain joins TRBV5-1 and TRBJ1-2; D is unclear. This CDR3 spans 13 amino acids. V was trimmed by 4 bases and J by 0 bases, leaving 7 bases between them. Germline V gene sequence: CDR1 SGHRS, CDR2 YFSETQ. CDR3 sequence: CASSGTANYGYTF. The sequenced CDR3 bases are TGCGCCAGCAGCGGTACAGCTAACTATGGC.

As regards this clone: With the read ending 3 residues before the CDR3 end, the germline J gene is used to fill in that end. In the same sample, other DNA sequences code for this CDR3. The chain combines TRBV18 with TRBJ2-1; 7 bases agree with TRBD1. V was pared by 6 bases and J by 7 bases, with 12 bases of the junction left unmatched. The CDR3 runs 15 residues. Germline V gives CDR1 KGHSH, CDR2 LQKENI. This chain's CDR3 is CASSPPGRQGNEQFF. The DNA read from the CDR3 is TGTGCCAGCTCCCCCCCCGGCCGACAGGGAAATGAG.

About this clone: The read comes to an end 3 residues before the CDR3 does, leaving the germline J gene to fill in the end. The V and J genes are TRBV20-1 and TRBJ2-5, with unresolved D. Germline V lookup: CDR1 DFQATT, CDR2 SNEGSKA (reference sequence). This CDR3 has 12 amino acids. V lost 3 bases, J lost 2 bases, and 7 bases lay in between. The CDR3 loop is CSARHLQETQYF. The CDR3 DNA, read in part, is TGCAGTGCTAGGCACTTACAAGAGACC.

Concerning this clone: Read coverage stops 3 residues before the CDR3 terminus; the germline J gene supplies the remainder. The chain is built from TRBV7-9 and TRBJ1-1; 7 bases agree with TRBD1. Germline lookup yields CDR1 SEHNR and CDR2 FQNEAQ (reference sequence). The V gene end was trimmed by 6 bases and the J gene end by 1 base; junction bases not matched to a gene: 2. The CDR3 has 13 amino acids. The CDR3 loop is CASRGQPNTEAFF. CDR3 DNA, as far as it was read: TGTGCCAGCAGGGGACAGCCGAACACTGAA.

About this clone itself: The read ends 3 residues early relative to the CDR3; the germline J gene fills the gap. The chain recombines TRBV6-1 with TRBJ1-5; D is possibly TRBD1 (5 bases). CDR1 is MNHNS and CDR2 is SASEGT in the germline V gene. V was trimmed by 3 bases and J by 5 bases, leaving 11 bases between them. The CDR3 consists of 14 residues. The CDR3 DNA, read in part, is TGTGCCAGCAGTGACCTTCAACAGGATCAGCCC. Translated: CASSDLQQDQP. The complete CDR3 protein is CASSDLQQDQPQHF.

Turning to this clone: With the read ending 3 residues before the CDR3 end, the germline J gene is used to fill in that end. The J gene is TRBJ2-7, the V gene TRBV29-1, with TRBD2 as a possible D gene (5 bases). This CDR3 is built from 12 residues. Germline V gene lookup returns CDR1 SQVTM and CDR2 ANQGSEA. The V and J ends lost 4 bases and 3 bases respectively, with 10 bases between them. CDR3 DNA, as far as it was read: TGCAGCGTTGTCGGGGAGAGCTACGAG. Protein sequence: CSVVGESYE. The whole CDR3 reads CSVVGESYEQYF.

On this clone itself: The CDR3 end lies 3 residues beyond the end of the read and is filled in from the germline J gene. The V gene is TRBV5-6, the J gene TRBJ2-7, with 11 bases matching TRBD2. V lost 4 bases and J lost 5; bases outside the gene matches: 5. Germline V CDR1 and CDR2: SGHDT, YYEEEE. This CDR3 comprises 14 residues. The CDR3 spells CASSLSGGAHEQYF. CDR3 DNA, as far as it was read: TGTGCCAGCAGCCTTAGCGGGGGGGCCCACGAG.

As for this clone: The read stops 3 residues short of the end of the CDR3; the missing end is completed from the germline J gene. The chain employs TRBV20-1 and TRBJ1-3; perhaps TRBD1 as D (5 bases). Germline V CDR1 and CDR2: DFQATT, SNEGSKA (reference sequence). The CDR3 loop spans 14 amino acids. Trimming removed 5 bases at V and 0 bases at J, with 11 bases between. The sequenced part of the CDR3 DNA is TGCAGTGCTGACCAGGGAGGCTCTGGAAACACC. It encodes CSADQGGSGNT. The full CDR3 protein is CSADQGGSGNTIYF.

With respect to this clone: The read ends 3 residues before the CDR3 terminus; that terminus is restored from the germline J gene. This rearrangement joins TRBV20-1 to TRBJ1-2; D is unclear. Germline V gives CDR1 DFQATT, CDR2 SNEGSKA (reference sequence). The CDR3 totals 12 residues. CDR3 sequence: CSAFRRGSAYTF. CDR3 bases read: TGCAGTGCTTTCCGCCGGGGTTCGGCC.

For this clone: The DNA ends 3 residues before the CDR3 does, and the rest of the CDR3 is filled in from the germline J gene. The chain joins TRBV2 to TRBJ2-7, with 7 bases identical to TRBD1. The CDR3 runs to 12 residues. Germline V CDR1 and CDR2: SNHLY, FYNNEI. With 8 bases clipped from V and 5 bases from J, the junction kept 6 bases outside the gene matches. CDR3 bases read: TGTGCCAGCGGGGGACAGTCCAACGAG. Protein product: CASGGQSNE. The complete CDR3 protein is CASGGQSNEQYF.

As concerns this clone: The CDR3 end falls 3 residues outside the read, so it is completed with the germline J gene. The genes are TRBV5-4 and TRBJ2-7, with D possibly being TRBD1 (5 bases). The CDR3 runs 14 residues. CDR1 and CDR2 (germline): SGHNT, YYREEE (reference sequence). Trimming removed 3 bases at V and 1 base at J, with 11 bases between. CDR3 region: CASSSSDSSYEQYF. The CDR3 bases that were read are TGTGCCAGCAGCTCCTCCGACAGTTCCTACGAG.

On this clone: The read falls 3 residues short of the CDR3 end, and the missing part is taken from the germline J gene. The chain recombines TRBV11-2 with TRBJ1-4, with no clear D. Germline loops: CDR1 SGHAT, CDR2 FQNNGV. V dropped 5 bases and J dropped 8 bases, with 12 bases sitting between them. The CDR3 length is 13 residues. The CDR3 here is CASSPERGEKLFF. The covered CDR3 bases are TGTGCCAGCAGCCCTGAGCGAGGAGAAAAA. The full variable domain, its missing parts supplied by reference TRBV11-2 and TRBJ1-4, is EAGVAQSPRYKIIEKRQSVAFWCNPISGHATLYWYQQILGQGPKLLIQFQNNGVVDDSQLPKDRFSAERLKGVDSTLKIQPAKLEDSAVYLCASSPERGEKLFFGSGTQLSVL.

Of note for this clone: The read terminates 3 residues before the CDR3 end, so the remaining end is supplied by the germline J gene. The chain couples TRBV18 to TRBJ1-2; 7 bases are a match to TRBD1. Germline V lookup: CDR1 KGHSH, CDR2 LQKENI. After removal of 4 bases from V and 3 bases from J, the junction contained 2 bases not matched to a gene. The CDR3 consists of 13 residues. CDR3 protein: CASSRDSDYGYTF. The CDR3 DNA, read in part, is TGTGCCAGCTCACGGGACAGCGACTATGGC.

Worth noting for this clone: The sequence runs out 3 residues before the end of the CDR3; the remainder is reconstructed from the germline J gene. The chain employs TRBV4-1 and TRBJ1-2; TRBD1 matches at 7 bases. Per the germline V gene, CDR1 is MGHRA and CDR2 is YSYEKL. The J segment lost 3 bases and the V segment lost 4 bases, leaving 11 bases of the junction unmatched. This CDR3 contains 16 residues. The covered CDR3 bases are TGCGCCAGCAGCCTTCGACAGGGATCAGCGGACTATGGC. Translated, it gives CASSLRQGSADYG. The CDR3 as a whole reads CASSLRQGSADYGYTF.

Concerning this clone: The read ends 3 residues before the CDR3 terminus; that terminus is restored from the germline J gene. The genes are TRBV5-4 and TRBJ2-1, with 7 bases fitting TRBD1. V lost 1 base, J lost 5 bases, and 6 bases stayed unmatched. CDR1 and CDR2 from the germline V gene are SGHNT and YYREEE (reference sequence). This CDR3 is built from 15 residues. The covered CDR3 bases are TGTGCCAGCAGCTTGCCGTCGACAGGGCACAATGAG. As protein: CASSLPSTGHNE. The entire CDR3 reads CASSLPSTGHNEQFF.

A note on this clone: Read coverage stops 3 residues before the CDR3 terminus; the germline J gene supplies the remainder. V gene TRBV20-1 combines with J gene TRBJ1-4; 7 positions agree with TRBD1. Germline CDR1 is DFQATT and CDR2 is SNEGSKA (reference sequence). This CDR3 has 14 residues. After removal of 2 bases from V and 3 bases from J, the junction contained 3 bases not matched to a gene. The CDR3: CSARKGASNEKLFF. Partial CDR3 DNA: TGCAGTGCTAGAAAGGGGGCCTCTAATGAAAAA.

Points on this clone: From the germline J gene comes the end of the CDR3, since the read stops 3 residues before it. The chain is built from TRBV5-1 and TRBJ1-3; 7 nucleotides match TRBD1. Trimming removed 0 bases from V and 0 bases from J; junction bases left unmatched: 3. The CDR3 is made up of 16 amino acids. The V gene's germline CDR1 is SGHRS and CDR2 YFSETQ. The covered CDR3 bases are TGCGCCAGCAGCTTGGCAGGGGGTATCTCTGGAAACACC. Amino acid sequence: CASSLAGGISGNT. The whole CDR3 sequence reads CASSLAGGISGNTIYF.

On this clone itself: The read terminates 3 residues before the CDR3 end, so the remaining end is supplied by the germline J gene. V and J are TRBV20-1 and TRBJ2-5, with 10 bases identical to TRBD2. Trimming took 6 bases from V and 4 from J; bases not matched to a gene: 11. CDR1 and CDR2 from the germline V gene are DFQATT and SNEGSKA (reference sequence). The CDR3 consists of 15 residues. CDR3 residues: CSALRLAGGGETQYF. The covered CDR3 bases are TGCAGTGCCCTACGACTAGCGGGTGGGGGAGAGACC.

The part of the CDR3 DNA that was read is TGCGCCAGCAGCTTGGAGTCAGGGGTAAATCAGCCC. Translated, it gives CASSLESGVNQP. The entire CDR3 protein is CASSLESGVNQPQHF. The J gene is TRBJ1-5, the V gene TRBV5-1; the D gene is possibly TRBD1 (6 bases). The read falls 3 residues short of the CDR3 end, and the missing part is taken from the germline J gene. The CDR3 is made up of 15 amino acids. The V gene's germline CDR1 is SGHRS and CDR2 YFSETQ. V lost 0 bases, J lost 4 bases, and 11 bases lay in between.

On this clone itself: The missing CDR3 end, 3 residues past where the read stops, is filled in from the germline J gene. The chain has TRBV5-1 and TRBJ2-2; D is unresolved. V lost 4 bases to trimming and J lost 6 bases, with 10 bases between them. CDR3 length: 13 amino acids. CDR1 and CDR2 from the germline V gene are SGHRS and YFSETQ. CDR3 bases read: TGCGCCAGCAGCCCCACTGCGTCCGGGGAG. Amino acids: CASSPTASGE. Given in full, the CDR3 is CASSPTASGELFF. The full variable domain, completed using reference TRBV5-1 and TRBJ2-2, is KAGVTQTPRYLIKTRGQQVTLSCSPISGHRSVSWYQQTPGQGLQFLFEYFSETQRNKGNFPGRFSGRQFSNSRSEMNVSTLELGDSALYLCASSPTASGELFFGEGSRLTVL.